Below, 28 T cell receptor beta chains from the same sample are listed, as sequenced in a study of CD8 T cells in ankylosing spondylitis. MiXCR was run by TCRdb on the 5' RACE reads, yielding one entry per CDR3 protein. The table shows around 25,000 distinct CDR3 sequences, with around a sixth occurring only once. The sample comprised blood. The receptors here all came from a male donor with ankylosing spondylitis or in good health (not recorded which).

The sample holds many counts of this clonotype. This chain links TRBV27 with TRBJ2-2; 12 bases agree with TRBD2. There are 19 residues in the CDR3. Per the germline V gene, CDR1 is MNHEY and CDR2 is SMNVEV (reference sequence). With V trimmed by 2 bases and J by 1 base, 8 bases remained unmatched. The chain's CDR3 is CASSLLVPGLAGNTGELFF. The CDR3 DNA sequence: TGTGCCAGCAGTTTACTGGTTCCGGGACTAGCGGGGAACACCGGGGAGCTGTTTTTT.

This clonotype has at least ten counts. The chain couples TRBV27 to TRBJ2-3, with D maybe TRBD2 (5 bases). The CDR3 spans 13 residues. Trimming took 7 bases from V and 6 from J, leaving 14 bases between them. The germline V gene encodes CDR1 MNHEY and CDR2 SMNVEV (reference sequence). CDR3 in amino acids: CASKLRDRDTQYF. The CDR3 coding sequence is TGTGCCAGCAAACTACGGGATCGGGATACGCAGTATTTT.

V gene TRBV29-1 combines with J gene TRBJ2-1; D is unresolved. CDR1 is SQVTM and CDR2 is ANQGSEA in the germline V gene. Between the trimmed V and J ends, which lost 4 bases and 7 bases, there was a span of 8 bases. The CDR3 is 11 amino acids. CDR3 amino acids: CSVVRENEQFF. The CDR3 DNA reads as TGCAGCGTTGTGCGAGAGAATGAGCAGTTCTTC.

This rearrangement joins TRBV5-1 to TRBJ2-7; no firm D call. Germline CDR1 reads SGHRS; CDR2 reads YFSETQ. The CDR3 loop spans 12 amino acids. The ends were cut back, 0 bases at V and 6 bases at J, with 7 bases in the middle. The CDR3 is CASSLDIGEQYF. The CDR3 region has the DNA TGCGCCAGCAGCTTGGATATCGGCGAGCAGTACTTC.

The genes are TRBV24-1 and TRBJ1-5; TRBD1 matches 9 bases. Per the germline V gene, CDR1 is KGHDR and CDR2 is SFDVKD. This CDR3 is 14 amino acids long. V shed 7 bases, J shed 6 bases, and the junction held 6 bases outside the gene matches. CDR3 protein: CATRGQGEFQPQHF. The CDR3 DNA follows: TGTGCCACCAGGGGACAGGGTGAGTTTCAGCCCCAGCATTTT.

This clonotype appeared many times. This chain links TRBV12-3 or TRBV12-4 with TRBJ2-1, with 7 bases matching TRBD2. The CDR3 consists of 15 residues. The V segment lost 6 bases and the J segment 8 bases; nucleotides outside the gene matches: 13. This CDR3 reads CASSPGAAGAYEQFF. The CDR3, as DNA: TGTGCCAGCAGCCCTGGGGCGGCGGGAGCGTATGAGCAGTTCTTC.

The V gene is TRBV18, the J gene TRBJ1-1, with 8 positions matching TRBD1. V was pared by 6 bases and J by 2 bases, with 5 bases of the junction left unmatched. The germline V gene has CDR1 KGHSH and CDR2 LQKENI. This CDR3 contains 14 residues. The CDR3 DNA reads TGTGCCAGCTCCTACGGACAGGGAAACACTGAAGCTTTCTTT. Protein: CASSYGQGNTEAFF.

This clonotype was recorded many times. The rearrangement links TRBV20-1 to TRBJ1-4, with D possibly matching TRBD1 (5 bases). This CDR3 region has 16 residues. Trimming stripped 6 bases from V and 0 bases from J, with 17 bases between. CDR1 and CDR2 (germline): DFQATT, SNEGSKA (reference sequence). CDR3 in amino acids: CSAPPGRIATNEKLFF. CDR3 DNA sequence: TGCAGTGCGCCCCCAGGGAGGATTGCAACTAATGAAAAACTGTTTTTT.

This clonotype was detected ten times or more. The J gene is TRBJ2-3, the V gene TRBV5-6, with a possible D match to TRBD1 (5 bases). V lost 0 bases, J lost 0 bases, and 11 bases lay in between. CDR1 SGHDT and CDR2 YYEEEE come from the germline V gene. The CDR3 contains 16 residues. The CDR3 loop is CASSLATGGSTDTQYF. The DNA of the CDR3 is TGTGCCAGCAGCTTGGCCACAGGTGGTAGCACAGATACGCAGTATTTT.

The genes are TRBV5-1 and TRBJ2-1, with D hard to call. Trimming removed 0 bases at V and 3 bases at J, with 7 bases between. The germline gives CDR1 SGHRS, CDR2 YFSETQ. This CDR3 is built from 14 residues. CDR3 region: CASSLDFGYNEQFF. CDR3 bases: TGCGCCAGCAGCTTGGATTTCGGCTACAATGAGCAGTTCTTC.

This clonotype was counted many times. The V gene is TRBV3-1, the J gene TRBJ1-1; D gene unclear. This CDR3 spans 13 amino acids. The germline V gene has CDR1 LGHDT and CDR2 YNNKEL (reference sequence). V shed 1 base and J shed 5 bases, with 8 bases lying between them. CDR3 nucleotide sequence: TGTGCCAGCAGCCAAGGATCTGGGACTGAAGCTTTCTTT. Protein: CASSQGSGTEAFF.

This clonotype has at least ten counts. The rearrangement joins TRBV7-9 to TRBJ2-3; 8 bases match TRBD1. The junction had 15 bases not matched to a gene; V was cut back by 10 bases and J by 3 bases. Germline V gene sequence: CDR1 SEHNR, CDR2 FQNEAQ (reference sequence). The CDR3 has 16 residues. CDR3 sequence reads: CATRDSGQGLTDTQYF. The CDR3 nucleotides read TGTGCCACCAGGGACTCCGGACAGGGTCTTACAGATACGCAGTATTTT.

This clonotype is categorized as medium-sized (0.01 to 0.1%). J is TRBJ2-1 and V is TRBV10-3; 14 bases are a match to TRBD2. From germline, CDR1 is ENHRY and CDR2 SYGVKD. The CDR3 length is 17 residues. J gave up 0 bases and V 4 bases, and 2 bases lay outside the gene matches. The CDR3 loop is CAISGTSGGYSYNEQFF. Here the CDR3 DNA reads TGTGCCATCAGTGGGACTAGCGGGGGGTACTCCTACAATGAGCAGTTCTTC.

This clonotype is deemed medium-sized. CDR3 in amino acids: CAISPTLGYEQYV. For the CDR3, the DNA is TGTGCCATCAGTCCGACATTGGGCTACGAGCAGTACGTC. The chain is built from TRBV10-3 and TRBJ2-7; D is ambiguous. Germline CDR1 ENHRY, CDR2 SYGVKD. Trimming stripped 5 bases from V and 3 bases from J, with 11 bases between. The CDR3 is made up of 13 amino acids.

This clonotype was counted at least ten times. This rearrangement joins TRBV5-1 to TRBJ2-5, with a possible D match to TRBD1 (5 bases). Germline V gene data show CDR1 as SGHRS and CDR2 as YFSETQ. The V and J ends lost 2 bases and 0 bases respectively, with 11 bases between them. This CDR3 spans 15 amino acids. CDR3 nucleotide sequence: TGCGCCAGCAGCTTTGACAGTCCCCACCAAGAGACCCAGTACTTC. It translates to CASSFDSPHQETQYF.

This clonotype was found a few times. The V call is TRBV20-1, the J call TRBJ2-1; D is ambiguous. The CDR3 spans 14 residues. Trimming removed 6 bases from V and 0 bases from J, with 12 bases in between. In germline, CDR1 is DFQATT, CDR2 SNEGSKA (reference sequence). CDR3 loop: CSALRLSSYNEQFF. The DNA for the CDR3 is TGCAGTGCACTACGACTCAGCTCCTACAATGAGCAGTTCTTC.

This clonotype has at least ten counts. This chain joins TRBV12-3 or TRBV12-4 and TRBJ2-5; D possibly corresponds to TRBD1 (6 bases). The CDR3 spans 14 residues. V shed 5 bases and J shed 5 bases, with 15 bases lying between them. The CDR3 sequence is CASSPLTGFETQYF. CDR3 coding DNA: TGTGCCAGCAGTCCTCTCACAGGGTTCGAGACCCAGTACTTC.

This clonotype has a count of ten or more. This rearrangement joins TRBV12-3 or TRBV12-4 to TRBJ2-5; no reliable D call. Trimming took 3 bases from V and 5 from J, leaving 7 bases between them. This CDR3 is built from 12 residues. The DNA of the CDR3 is TGTGCCAGCAGTTTGAAGAGGGAGACCCAGTACTTC. It specifies CASSLKRETQYF.

There are many counts of this clonotype. The gene calls are TRBV5-1 and TRBJ1-1; perhaps TRBD1 as D (5 bases). Trimming took off 3 bases at V and 7 bases at J, with 16 bases between the two ends. The CDR3 is made up of 14 amino acids. Germline CDR1 and CDR2: SGHRS and YFSETQ. The DNA for the CDR3 is TGCGCCAGCAGCTCGCTTAGCCAGGGCTTTGAAGCTTTCTTT. Its translation: CASSSLSQGFEAFF.

This clonotype has only a few counts. This sequence joins TRBV6-6 and TRBJ2-1, with TRBD2 matching over 7 bases. V trimming: 6 bases; J trimming: 5 bases; junction bases outside the gene matches: 13. The CDR3 runs to 16 residues. CDR1 and CDR2 (germline): MNHNY, SVGAGI (reference sequence). This CDR3 reads CASRPDPGLPNNEQFF. The DNA of the CDR3 is TGTGCCAGCAGACCCGACCCGGGACTACCTAACAATGAGCAGTTCTTC.

The V and J genes are TRBV12-3 or TRBV12-4 and TRBJ2-5; D tentatively reads TRBD1 or TRBD2 (5 bases each). V was clipped by 5 bases and J by 7 bases, with 17 bases between them. There are 14 residues in the CDR3. In nucleotides, the CDR3 is TGTGCCAGCAGTCCCACGGTGGATGGGGGGACCCAGTACTTC. Its translation: CASSPTVDGGTQYF.

This clonotype occurred many times. This chain links TRBV24-1 with TRBJ2-7; TRBD1 matches 7 bases. V shed 4 bases and J 2 bases; nucleotides not matched to a gene: 4. CDR3 length: 14 residues. CDR1 is KGHDR, CDR2 SFDVKD, per germline. The CDR3 reads CATSEGTGAYEQYF. CDR3 DNA: TGTGCCACCAGTGAAGGTACAGGGGCCTACGAGCAGTACTTC.

The V call is TRBV7-2, the J call TRBJ2-2; unclear D gene. Trimming took 2 bases from V and 4 from J, leaving 8 bases between them. The CDR3 is 14 amino acids. Germline CDR1 and CDR2: SGHTA and FQGNSA. CDR3 amino acids: CASSLRRTTGELFF. The CDR3 DNA sequence: TGTGCCAGCAGCTTAAGGCGGACCACCGGGGAGCTGTTTTTT.

The chain couples TRBV12-3 or TRBV12-4 to TRBJ2-5; D may correspond to TRBD1 or TRBD2 (5 bases each). The CDR3 contains 14 residues. V lost 5 bases and J lost 4, with 14 bases in between. DNA for the CDR3: TGTGCCAGCAGTCGGGGCGATACCGGAGAGACCCAGTACTTC. Translating gives CASSRGDTGETQYF.

The rearrangement joins TRBV5-4 to TRBJ2-7, with 8 positions matching TRBD2. Per germline, CDR1 SGHNT and CDR2 YYREEE (reference sequence). This CDR3 comprises 16 residues. The V and J ends lost 3 bases and 6 bases, in that order; junction bases with no gene match: 14. The CDR3 spells CASSSGISGAGFEQYF. CDR3 DNA sequence: TGTGCCAGCAGCTCGGGGATTAGCGGGGCGGGGTTCGAGCAGTACTTC.

This clonotype was found many times. The chain recombines TRBV2 with TRBJ2-2; TRBD2 matches 10 bases. The CDR3 has 14 amino acids. The germline gives CDR1 SNHLY, CDR2 FYNNEI. J was trimmed by 2 bases and V by 10 bases; bases with no gene match: 4. CDR3 in amino acids: CATRLAGNTGELFF. CDR3 coding DNA: TGTGCCACCAGACTAGCGGGTAACACCGGGGAGCTGTTTTTT.

The rearrangement joins TRBV27 to TRBJ2-7; D perhaps matches TRBD2 (5 bases). From germline, CDR1 is MNHEY and CDR2 SMNVEV (reference sequence). The CDR3 has 16 residues. Between the trimmed V and J ends, which lost 0 bases and 0 bases, there was a span of 12 bases. In DNA form, the CDR3 reads TGTGCCAGCAGTTTATCTGGCGGACTCTTCTCCTACGAGCAGTACTTC. Protein sequence: CASSLSGGLFSYEQYF.

This clonotype was seen a few times. V and J are TRBV6-2 or TRBV6-3 and TRBJ2-3; D is ambiguous. Trimming left V 7 bases short and J 2 bases short, with 13 bases between. The CDR3 extends over 14 amino acids. Germline CDR1 and CDR2: MNHEY and SVGEGT. CDR3 coding DNA: TGTGCCAGCACTATGAAGGACCTCACAGATACGCAGTATTTT. Its translation is CASTMKDLTDTQYF.